Below are 21 T cell receptor beta chains sequenced from a single sample in a study of shared clonotypes between healthy human individuals. TCRdb's copy holds only in-frame clones and misses some; the assay was immunoSEQ multiplex PCR. The table lists fewer than 2.5 million clones, over 85% of them singletons. The specimen was naive CD4+ T cells from PBMCs. Subset here: CD45RA+ positively selected. These receptor sequences come from a man aged 18-30 years in good health. Some clones in this sample may be carry-over from other donors' samples.

This clone was recorded only once. V usage is TRBV18 and J usage is TRBJ1-1; D perhaps matches TRBD1 (5 bases). CDR1 is KGHSH and CDR2 is LQKENI in the germline V gene. With 1 base removed from V and 7 bases from J, the gap between germline ends came to 16 bases. This CDR3 has 15 amino acids. DNA of the CDR3: TGTGCCAGCTCACCACAATCGGGACCTGTCAGTGAAGCTTTCTTT. Protein product: CASSPQSGPVSEAFF.

Comment on this clone: This sample also contains other DNA sequences that code for the same CDR3. This sequence joins TRBV5-1 and TRBJ2-5, with no clear D. CDR3 length equals 14 residues. CDR1 and CDR2 (germline): SGHRS, YFSETQ. V was clipped by 0 bases and J by 5 bases, with 11 bases between them. CDR3 DNA: TGCGCCAGCAGCTTGGCGGGTTCCCAGGAGACCCAGTACTTC. Its protein product is CASSLAGSQETQYF.

A single count supports this clone. This chain joins TRBV5-1 and TRBJ2-1, with D possibly TRBD2 on 5 matching bases. CDR1 and CDR2 (germline): SGHRS, YFSETQ. The CDR3 is made up of 15 amino acids. V lost 0 bases to trimming and J lost 4 bases, with 11 bases between them. The CDR3 sequence is CASSLGTDLYNEQFF. CDR3 sequence (DNA): TGCGCCAGCAGCTTGGGGACGGACTTGTACAATGAGCAGTTCTTC.

The V call is TRBV28, the J call TRBJ2-7, with D maybe TRBD2 (5 bases). This CDR3 region has 15 residues. V dropped 6 bases and J dropped 0 bases, with 15 bases sitting between them. Germline CDR1 and CDR2: MDHEN and SYDVKM. CDR3 protein: CASRPGLISSYEQYF. The CDR3 DNA reads TGTGCCAGCAGACCCGGACTGATCTCCTCCTACGAGCAGTACTTC.

The V call is TRBV10-3, the J call TRBJ2-3, with D unresolved. The CDR3 is 13 amino acids. CDR1 is ENHRY, CDR2 SYGVKD, per germline. V lost 3 bases, J lost 4 bases, and 8 bases lay in between. CDR3 coding DNA: TGTGCCATCAGTGATTCCGCCGCAGATACGCAGTATTTT. This sequence encodes CAISDSAADTQYF.

For this clone: The sample carries other DNA sequences with the same CDR3. The chain employs TRBV27 and TRBJ2-6; D not certain. The V and J ends lost 6 bases and 0 bases respectively, with 3 bases between them. CDR3 length equals 13 residues. Germline V CDR1 and CDR2: MNHEY, SMNVEV (reference sequence). As DNA, the CDR3 is TGTGCCAGCAGGATCTCTGGGGCCAACGTCCTGACTTTC. It is translated as CASRISGANVLTF. Supplemented by reference TRBV27 and TRBJ2-6, the full variable domain reads EAQVTQNPRYLITVTGKKLTVTCSQNMNHEYMSWYRQDPGLGLRQIYYSMNVEVTDKGDVPEGYKVSRKEKRNFPLILESPSPNQTSLYFCASRISGANVLTFGAGSRLTVL.

A remark on this clone: Other DNA sequences in this sample translate to the same CDR3. This chain joins TRBV28 and TRBJ2-7; D unresolved. V lost 5 bases to trimming and J lost 4 bases, with 9 bases between them. The germline V gene has CDR1 MDHEN and CDR2 SYDVKM. This CDR3 contains 12 residues. The CDR3 region has the DNA TGTGCCAGCAGTCTATCTCGATACGAGCAGTACTTC. Residues: CASSLSRYEQYF.

The chain has TRBV15 and TRBJ1-1; a possible D gene is TRBD1 (6 bases). Germline assignment: CDR1 LNHNV and CDR2 YYDKDF (reference sequence). The V and J ends lost 6 bases and 10 bases respectively, with 18 bases between them. The length of the CDR3 is 13 residues. The CDR3 region is CATSRGRGMGAFF. CDR3 DNA sequence: TGTGCCACCAGTAGGGGCAGGGGCATGGGAGCTTTCTTT. The full variable domain, its missing parts supplied by reference TRBV15 and TRBJ1-1, is DAMVIQNPRYQVTQFGKPVTLSCSQTLNHNVMYWYQQKSSQAPKLLFHYYDKDFNNEADTPDNFQSRRPNTSFCFLDIRSPGLGDTAMYLCATSRGRGMGAFFGQGTRLTVV.

This clone showed up just once. The chain couples TRBV6-1 to TRBJ1-2; a weak D match, TRBD1 (5 bases). CDR3 length: 12 residues. Germline CDR1 MNHNS, CDR2 SASEGT. The V end was cut by 7 bases, the J end by 6 bases, with 12 bases between. The CDR3 DNA reads as TGTGCCAGCACTAAGACAGTTGATGGCTACACCTTC. Its translation is CASTKTVDGYTF.

This sequence joins TRBV6-1 and TRBJ1-2; 10 bases match TRBD1. The ends lost 5 bases at V and 4 bases at J; junction bases unmatched: 4. The CDR3 totals 14 residues. CDR1 is MNHNS, CDR2 SASEGT, per germline. CDR3 bases: TGTGCCAGCAGTCCGGGACAGGGGTCCTATGGCTACACCTTC. Its protein is CASSPGQGSYGYTF.

This rearrangement joins TRBV6-1 to TRBJ1-1, with D uncertain. CDR3 size: 13 residues. Trimming cost V 3 bases and J 2 bases, with 7 bases left between them. Germline-derived CDR1 and CDR2 are MNHNS and SASEGT. For the CDR3, the DNA is TGTGCCAGCAGTGAGCGGGGTAACACTGAAGCTTTCTTT. Its protein product is CASSERGNTEAFF.

The CDR3 DNA reads as TGTGCCAGCCCACCAGGACAGGGGCCAACGGAAGATACGCAGTATTTT. Translating it yields CASPPGQGPTEDTQYF. The J gene is TRBJ2-3, the V gene TRBV28, with 9 bases aligning to TRBD1. This CDR3 has 16 residues. Germline trimming cut 8 bases from V and 5 bases from J; bases unmatched to any gene: 14. Germline-derived CDR1 and CDR2 are MDHEN and SYDVKM.

The chain recombines TRBV19 with TRBJ1-4, with D perhaps matching TRBD1 (5 bases). Germline loops: CDR1 LNHDA, CDR2 SQIVND (reference sequence). The CDR3 spans 14 residues. V was cut by 5 bases and J by 6 bases, with 13 bases left in between. The CDR3 loop reads CASSFRDGYEKLFF. The CDR3 nucleotides read TGTGCCAGTAGTTTCCGGGACGGATATGAAAAACTGTTTTTT.

The rearrangement links TRBV29-1 to TRBJ2-1; D remains ambiguous. The CDR3 is made up of 10 amino acids. The V and J ends lost 7 bases and 7 bases respectively, with 8 bases between them. CDR1 and CDR2 from the germline V gene are SQVTM and ANQGSEA. The chain's CDR3 is CSGSWNEQFF. The CDR3, as DNA: TGCAGCGGAAGTTGGAATGAGCAGTTCTTC.

This chain joins TRBV28 and TRBJ1-2, with D possibly matching TRBD1 (5 bases). With 6 bases removed from V and 2 bases from J, the gap between germline ends came to 13 bases. The germline CDR1 and CDR2 sequences are MDHEN and SYDVKM. The CDR3 extends over 14 amino acids. The CDR3 here is CASRTNQGNYGYTF. CDR3 nucleotide sequence: TGTGCCAGCAGGACCAACCAGGGCAACTATGGCTACACCTTC.

The rearrangement links TRBV30 to TRBJ2-1, with TRBD2 matching 8 bases. J was trimmed by 7 bases and V by 3 bases; bases with no gene match: 8. The CDR3 spans 14 residues. Per the germline V gene, CDR1 is GTSNPN and CDR2 is SVGIG (reference sequence). In nucleotides, the CDR3 is TGTGCCTGGAGAAGGCAGCGGGAGATAAATGAGCAGTTCTTC. The encoded protein is CAWRRQREINEQFF. The full variable domain, completed using reference TRBV30 and TRBJ2-1, is SQTIHQWPATLVQPVGSPLSLECTVEGTSNPNLYWYRQAAGRGLQLLFYSVGIGQISSEVPQNLSASRPQDRQFILSSKKLLLSDSGFYLCAWRRQREINEQFFGPGTRLTVL.

V usage is TRBV19 and J usage is TRBJ2-6, with TRBD1 matching over 10 bases. CDR1 and CDR2 (germline): LNHDA, SQIVND (reference sequence). The CDR3 has 18 amino acids. V lost 6 bases to trimming and J lost 2 bases; unmatched junction nucleotides: 10. CDR3 DNA sequence: TGTGCCAGTAGGCCCTCCCCGGGACAGGGGACTGGGGCCAACGTCCTGACTTTC. It translates to CASRPSPGQGTGANVLTF.

The chain carries TRBV20-1 and TRBJ1-1; D gene unclear. Germline-derived CDR1 and CDR2 are DFQATT and SNEGSKA (reference sequence). Trimming took off 3 bases at V and 7 bases at J, with 9 bases between the two ends. The CDR3 is 11 residues long. The CDR3 region is CSASSTLEAFF. The CDR3 region has the DNA TGCAGTGCTAGTTCGACACTTGAAGCTTTCTTT.

The table lists this clone with a few counts. This chain joins TRBV2 and TRBJ1-1; D remains unclear. The length of the CDR3 is 14 residues. Deletions cut 3 bases from V and 1 base from J, with 9 bases between. Per germline, CDR1 SNHLY and CDR2 FYNNEI. The CDR3 nucleotides read TGTGCCAGCAGTGATACAGAATCGAACACTGAAGCTTTCTTT. Translation: CASSDTESNTEAFF.

V and J are TRBV5-1 and TRBJ2-1; a weak D match, TRBD2 (6 bases). Between the trimmed V and J ends, which lost 4 bases and 6 bases, there was a span of 17 bases. CDR1 is SGHRS and CDR2 is YFSETQ in the germline V gene. This CDR3 is 15 amino acids long. The CDR3 nucleotides are TGCGCCAGCAGCCAAACCGGGACTGCCTCCAATGAGCAGTTCTTC. Protein: CASSQTGTASNEQFF. The variable domain in full, completed from reference TRBV5-1 and TRBJ2-1, reads KAGVTQTPRYLIKTRGQQVTLSCSPISGHRSVSWYQQTPGQGLQFLFEYFSETQRNKGNFPGRFSGRQFSNSRSEMNVSTLELGDSALYLCASSQTGTASNEQFFGPGTRLTVL.

The rearrangement links TRBV19 to TRBJ2-2; the match to TRBD2 covers 9 bases. CDR1 is LNHDA and CDR2 is SQIVND in the germline V gene (reference sequence). The CDR3 runs to 16 residues. The trim removed 3 bases at V and 6 bases at J, leaving 8 bases unmatched. Here the CDR3 DNA reads TGTGCCAGTAGTATGCGGCTAGCGGGAAGGTCCGGGGAGCTGTTTTTT. Translation gives CASSMRLAGRSGELFF. Based on the CDR3 plus reference TRBV19 and TRBJ2-2, the full variable domain is DGGITQSPKYLFRKEGQNVTLSCEQNLNHDAMYWYRQDPGQGLRLIYYSQIVNDFQKGDIAEGYSVSREKKESFPLTVTSAQKNPTAFYLCASSMRLAGRSGELFFGEGSRLTVL.